This T cell receptor (beta chain) is drawn from a study of shared clonotypes between healthy human individuals. General study results and limits: Rarefaction indicated that sorted-subset sequencing remained incomplete although depth was large.

This CDR3 has 13 residues. CDR1 and CDR2 (germline): SGHVS, FQNEAQ. V was clipped by 1 base and J by 7 bases, with 8 bases between them. Only in-frame clones appear in the TCRdb table, and some are missing; sequencing was by immunoSEQ multiplex PCR. The table shows millions of clones, with just over 90% occurring only once. Points on this clone: What it binds is unknown.

Naive CD8 cells lacked CD45RO, underwent positive selection for CCR7 and left out terminally differentiated effector memory CD45RA+ cells. Sequencing input: naive CD8+ T cells from PBMCs. The receptor's source is a man between 18 and 35 years old in good health. Some clones in this sample may be carry-over from other donors' samples. This chain links TRBV7-8 with TRBJ2-1; D remains unclear. CDR3 protein: CASSLGGWNEQFF. The CDR3 DNA follows: TGTGCCAGCAGCTTAGGGGGTTGGAATGAGCAGTTCTTC.